A single sample is the source of the 17 T cell receptor beta chains below, sequenced in a study of blood T cell repertoires in COVID-19. Sequenced by immunoSEQ multiplex PCR; TCRdb stores in-frame clones only, minus some. The data contain 75,000 to 95,000 clones, 88% of them singletons. Sequencing input: peripheral blood. The receptors shown here come from a human donor in a cohort sampled during active COVID-19.

The rearrangement uses TRBV5-1 and TRBJ2-7, with D unresolved. The CDR3 totals 13 residues. Germline lookup yields CDR1 SGHRS and CDR2 YFSETQ. The V and J ends lost 1 base and 2 bases respectively, with 7 bases between them. The CDR3 DNA reads as TGCGCCAGCAGCTTGACGGTTGCCTACGAGCAGTACTTC. Translated: CASSLTVAYEQYF.

The chain employs TRBV6-5 and TRBJ2-7; D may be TRBD2 (5 bases). In germline, CDR1 is MNHEY, CDR2 SVGAGI. The CDR3 sequence is 15 residues long. The V end was cut by 4 bases, the J end by 3 bases, with 16 bases between. The CDR3 DNA reads as TGTGCCAGCAGTTCCCCCTCCGGGAAGAACTACGAGCAGTACTTC. This translates into CASSSPSGKNYEQYF.

The chain is built from TRBV2 and TRBJ2-7; 9 nucleotides match TRBD1. Trimming at V came to 6 bases and at J to 2 bases, leaving 8 bases not matched to a gene. Germline CDR1 is SNHLY and CDR2 is FYNNEI. The CDR3 is 15 residues long. CDR3 loop: CASSGGQGHTYEQYF. As DNA, the CDR3 is TGTGCCAGCAGCGGTGGACAGGGGCACACCTACGAGCAGTACTTC.

This chain connects TRBV5-1 to TRBJ1-1; D may be TRBD1 (6 bases). Trimming stripped 1 base from V and 8 bases from J, with 9 bases between. This CDR3 contains 12 residues. Germline-derived CDR1 and CDR2 are SGHRS and YFSETQ. Here the CDR3 reads CASSLQGKEAFF. The CDR3 region has the DNA TGCGCCAGCAGCTTGCAGGGGAAAGAAGCTTTCTTT.

This rearrangement joins TRBV5-1 to TRBJ1-1, with D possibly matching TRBD1 (5 bases). In germline, CDR1 is SGHRS, CDR2 YFSETQ. The CDR3 is 13 amino acids. The V and J ends lost 4 bases and 3 bases respectively, with 10 bases between them. The CDR3 region has the DNA TGCGCCAGCAGCGAATTAGGGGACACTGAAGCTTTCTTT. This encodes CASSELGDTEAFF.

The rearrangement uses TRBV18 and TRBJ1-6, with 7 bases matching TRBD1. V shed 2 bases, J shed 9 bases, and the junction held 1 base outside the gene matches. CDR3 length: 13 residues. The germline CDR1 and CDR2 sequences are KGHSH and LQKENI. In DNA, the CDR3 is TGTGCCAGCTCACCAGACAGGGTTTCACCCCTCCACTTT. Residues: CASSPDRVSPLHF.

The genes are TRBV25-1 and TRBJ2-7; possible D gene TRBD1, 6 bases. V shed 3 bases and J shed 4 bases, with 13 bases lying between them. The CDR3 is 14 residues long. The germline CDR1 and CDR2 sequences are MGHDK and SYGVNS. CDR3 loop: CASSDLSTGYEQYF. The CDR3 DNA reads TGTGCCAGCAGTGACCTTTCCACAGGGTACGAGCAGTACTTC.

V and J are TRBV10-1 and TRBJ2-1, with 10 bases that match TRBD2. The CDR3 loop spans 14 amino acids. Germline CDR1 reads WNHNN; CDR2 reads SYGVQD (reference sequence). The V segment lost 5 bases and the J segment 4 bases; nucleotides outside the gene matches: 2. The CDR3: CASSRTSGYNEQFF. CDR3 sequence (DNA): TGCGCCAGCAGTCGGACTAGCGGATACAATGAGCAGTTCTTC.

The rearrangement joins TRBV5-4 to TRBJ1-5; no clear D gene. Trimming stripped 0 bases from V and 3 bases from J, with 10 bases between. The CDR3 has 15 amino acids. Germline-derived CDR1 and CDR2 are SGHNT and YYREEE (reference sequence). The CDR3, as DNA: TGTGCCAGCAGCTTGGATCCGGGAACCAATCAGCCCCAGCATTTT. Its translation is CASSLDPGTNQPQHF.

The CDR3 protein is CAISNGLAGERAGELFF. In DNA form, the CDR3 reads TGTGCCATCAGTAATGGACTAGCGGGAGAACGGGCCGGGGAGCTGTTTTTT. The chain uses TRBV10-3 and TRBJ2-2, with TRBD2 matching over 13 bases. The ends lost 5 bases at V and 6 bases at J; junction bases unmatched: 9. Germline CDR1 is ENHRY and CDR2 is SYGVKD. The CDR3 is 17 residues long.

This chain joins TRBV10-3 and TRBJ2-1, with D perhaps matching TRBD2 (6 bases). The V and J ends lost 3 bases and 3 bases respectively, with 12 bases between them. The CDR3 runs to 15 residues. Germline V gives CDR1 ENHRY, CDR2 SYGVKD. The CDR3 DNA reads TGTGCCATCAGTGATGGAGGGGTAAACTACAATGAGCAGTTCTTC. Its translation is CAISDGGVNYNEQFF.

The CDR3 protein is CASTLGQGTGTYEQYF. As DNA, the CDR3 is TGCGCCAGCACGTTGGGACAGGGAACTGGGACCTACGAGCAGTACTTC. V usage is TRBV5-1 and J usage is TRBJ2-7, with TRBD1 matching over 9 bases. This CDR3 is 16 amino acids long. Germline V gene sequence: CDR1 SGHRS, CDR2 YFSETQ. The ends lost 6 bases at V and 2 bases at J; junction bases unmatched: 12. Looking up the rest from reference TRBV5-1 and TRBJ2-7 gives the full variable domain: KAGVTQTPRYLIKTRGQQVTLSCSPISGHRSVSWYQQTPGQGLQFLFEYFSETQRNKGNFPGRFSGRQFSNSRSEMNVSTLELGDSALYLCASTLGQGTGTYEQYFGPGTRLTVT.

The CDR3 nucleotides are TGCGCCAGCAGTTCGTGGGGGGCAGGGGGCTTAGGTGAAGCTTTCTTT. It translates to CASSSWGAGGLGEAFF. The chain is built from TRBV10-2 and TRBJ1-1, with 8 bases matching TRBD1. CDR3 length equals 16 residues. Germline CDR1 reads WSHSY; CDR2 reads SAAADI. With V trimmed by 5 bases and J by 7 bases, 15 bases remained unmatched.

The genes are TRBV6-5 and TRBJ2-7, with a tentative D call TRBD2 (7 bases). The CDR3 consists of 13 residues. Germline V gene data show CDR1 as MNHEY and CDR2 as SVGAGI. Trimming pared 8 bases from V and 1 base from J, leaving 12 bases between. The CDR3 DNA reads TGTGCCAGCGGGGGGGGGCTTTCCTACGAGCAGTACTTC. Translated: CASGGGLSYEQYF.

Here the CDR3 reads CASRGPNQPQHF. The CDR3 region has the DNA TGTGCCAGCAGGGGGCCGAATCAGCCCCAGCATTTT. V usage is TRBV6-5 and J usage is TRBJ1-5; weak D call: TRBD1 (5 bases). Germline V gene sequence: CDR1 MNHEY, CDR2 SVGAGI. CDR3 size: 12 residues. The V end lost 6 bases, the J end lost 4 bases, and 7 bases lay between the germline ends.

The chain carries TRBV29-1 and TRBJ1-2; TRBD1 is a possible D gene (6 bases). Per germline, CDR1 SQVTM and CDR2 ANQGSEA. V gave up 6 bases and J gave up 4 bases, with 12 bases separating them. CDR3 length: 12 amino acids. CDR3 sequence: CSVATGTYGYTF. In nucleotides, the CDR3 is TGCAGCGTGGCAACAGGGACCTATGGCTACACCTTC.

This sequence joins TRBV6-1 and TRBJ2-2; TRBD2 matches 8 bases. CDR3 size: 15 residues. The germline gives CDR1 MNHNS, CDR2 SASEGT. Trimming removed 2 bases from V and 2 bases from J; junction bases left unmatched: 1. The CDR3 DNA reads as TGTGCCAGCAGTGAAAGCGGGGGAAACACCGGGGAGCTGTTTTTT. Amino acid sequence: CASSESGGNTGELFF.